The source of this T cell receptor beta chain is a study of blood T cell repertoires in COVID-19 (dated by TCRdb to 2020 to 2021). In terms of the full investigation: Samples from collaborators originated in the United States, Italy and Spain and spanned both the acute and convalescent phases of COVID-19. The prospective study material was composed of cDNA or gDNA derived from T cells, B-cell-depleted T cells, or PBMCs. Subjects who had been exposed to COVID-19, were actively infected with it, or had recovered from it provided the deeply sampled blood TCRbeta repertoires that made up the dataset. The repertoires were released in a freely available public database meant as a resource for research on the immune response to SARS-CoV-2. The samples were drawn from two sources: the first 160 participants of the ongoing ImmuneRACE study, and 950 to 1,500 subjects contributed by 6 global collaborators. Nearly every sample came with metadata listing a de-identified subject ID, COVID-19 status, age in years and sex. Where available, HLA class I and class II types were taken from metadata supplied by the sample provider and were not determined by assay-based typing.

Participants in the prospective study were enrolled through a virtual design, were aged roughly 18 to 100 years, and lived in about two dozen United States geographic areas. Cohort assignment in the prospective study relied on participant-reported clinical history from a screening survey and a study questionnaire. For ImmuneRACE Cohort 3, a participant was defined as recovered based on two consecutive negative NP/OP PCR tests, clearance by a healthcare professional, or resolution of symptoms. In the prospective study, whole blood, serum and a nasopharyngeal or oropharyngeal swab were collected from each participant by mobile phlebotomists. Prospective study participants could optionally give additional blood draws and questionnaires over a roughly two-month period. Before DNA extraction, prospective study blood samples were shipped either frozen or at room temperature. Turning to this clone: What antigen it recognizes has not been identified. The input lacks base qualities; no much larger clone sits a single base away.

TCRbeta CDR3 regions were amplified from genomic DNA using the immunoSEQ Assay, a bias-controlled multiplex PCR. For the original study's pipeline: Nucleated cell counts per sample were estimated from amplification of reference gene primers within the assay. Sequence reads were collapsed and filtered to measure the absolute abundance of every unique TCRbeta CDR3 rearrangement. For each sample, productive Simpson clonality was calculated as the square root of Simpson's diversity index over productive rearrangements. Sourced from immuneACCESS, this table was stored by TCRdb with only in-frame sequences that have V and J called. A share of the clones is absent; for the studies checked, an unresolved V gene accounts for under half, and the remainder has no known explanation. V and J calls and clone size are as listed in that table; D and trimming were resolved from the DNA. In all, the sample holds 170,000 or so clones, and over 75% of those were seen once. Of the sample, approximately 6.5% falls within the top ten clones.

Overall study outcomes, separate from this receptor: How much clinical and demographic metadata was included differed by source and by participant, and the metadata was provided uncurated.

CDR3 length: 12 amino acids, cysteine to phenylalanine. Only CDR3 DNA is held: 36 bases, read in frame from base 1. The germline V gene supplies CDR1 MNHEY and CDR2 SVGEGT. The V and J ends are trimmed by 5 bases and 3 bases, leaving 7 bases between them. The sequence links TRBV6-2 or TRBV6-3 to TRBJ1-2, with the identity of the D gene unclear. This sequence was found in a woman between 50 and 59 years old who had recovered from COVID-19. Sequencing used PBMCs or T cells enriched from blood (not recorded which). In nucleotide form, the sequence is TGTGCCAGCAGTGCCGACTACTATGGCTACACCTTC. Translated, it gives CASSADYYGYTF.